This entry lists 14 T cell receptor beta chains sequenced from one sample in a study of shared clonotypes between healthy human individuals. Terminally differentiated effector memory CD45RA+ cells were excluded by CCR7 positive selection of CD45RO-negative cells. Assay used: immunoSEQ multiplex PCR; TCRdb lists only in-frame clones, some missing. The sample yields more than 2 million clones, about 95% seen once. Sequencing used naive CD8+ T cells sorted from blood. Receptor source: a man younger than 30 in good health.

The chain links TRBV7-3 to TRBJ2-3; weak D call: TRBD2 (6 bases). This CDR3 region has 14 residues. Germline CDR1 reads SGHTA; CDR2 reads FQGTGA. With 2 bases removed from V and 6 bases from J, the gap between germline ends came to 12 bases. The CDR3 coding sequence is TGTGCCAGCAGCTTAGGGGGGTTGGCCGATACGCAGTATTTT. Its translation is CASSLGGLADTQYF.

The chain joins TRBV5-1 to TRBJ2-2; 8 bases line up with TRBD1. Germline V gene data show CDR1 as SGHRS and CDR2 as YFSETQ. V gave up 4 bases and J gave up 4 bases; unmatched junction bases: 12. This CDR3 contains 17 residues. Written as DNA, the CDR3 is TGCGCCAGCAGCCGAGAGAAGGACAGGGAAAGCACCGGGGAGCTGTTTTTT. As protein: CASSREKDRESTGELFF.

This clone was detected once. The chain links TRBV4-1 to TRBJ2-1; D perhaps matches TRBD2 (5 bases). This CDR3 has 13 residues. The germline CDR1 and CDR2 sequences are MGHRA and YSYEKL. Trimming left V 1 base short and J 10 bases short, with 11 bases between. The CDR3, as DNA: TGCGCCAGCAGCCAAGGAGGGTCCGCGGAGCAGTTCTTC. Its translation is CASSQGGSAEQFF.

CDR3: CASSPQLQETQYF. Written as DNA, the CDR3 is TGCGCCAGCAGCCCTCAGCTTCAAGAGACCCAGTACTTC. The chain is built from TRBV4-3 and TRBJ2-5; no clear D. The ends were cut back, 4 bases at V and 2 bases at J, with 8 bases in the middle. Per germline, CDR1 LGHNA and CDR2 YSLEER. The CDR3 has 13 residues.

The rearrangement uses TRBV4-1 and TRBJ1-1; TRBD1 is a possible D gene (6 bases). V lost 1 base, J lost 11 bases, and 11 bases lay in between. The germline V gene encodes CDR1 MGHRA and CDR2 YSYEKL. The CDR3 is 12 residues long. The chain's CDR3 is CASSQGQGWAFF. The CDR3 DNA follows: TGCGCCAGCAGCCAAGGGCAGGGGTGGGCTTTCTTT.

The CDR3: CASSALGQKGEQYF. In nucleotides, the CDR3 is TGTGCCAGCAGCGCGTTAGGACAAAAGGGCGAGCAGTACTTC. The rearrangement joins TRBV9 to TRBJ2-7; D is perhaps TRBD1 (5 bases). Germline V gene lookup returns CDR1 SGDLS and CDR2 YYNGEE. The CDR3 loop spans 14 amino acids. The V and J ends lost 3 bases and 6 bases respectively, with 16 bases between them. Combining the CDR3 with reference TRBV9 and TRBJ2-7 gives the whole variable domain DSGVTQTPKHLITATGQRVTLRCSPRSGDLSVYWYQQSLDQGLQFLIQYYNGEERAKGNILERFSAQQFPDLHSELNLSSLELGDSALYFCASSALGQKGEQYFGPGTRLTVT.

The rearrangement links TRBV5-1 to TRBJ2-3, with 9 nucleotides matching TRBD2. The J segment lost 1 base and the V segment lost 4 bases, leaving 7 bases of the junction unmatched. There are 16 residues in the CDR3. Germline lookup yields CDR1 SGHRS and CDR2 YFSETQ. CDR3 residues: CASSPLAGPRTDTQYF. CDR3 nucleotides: TGCGCCAGCAGCCCCCTAGCGGGGCCCCGCACAGATACGCAGTATTTT.

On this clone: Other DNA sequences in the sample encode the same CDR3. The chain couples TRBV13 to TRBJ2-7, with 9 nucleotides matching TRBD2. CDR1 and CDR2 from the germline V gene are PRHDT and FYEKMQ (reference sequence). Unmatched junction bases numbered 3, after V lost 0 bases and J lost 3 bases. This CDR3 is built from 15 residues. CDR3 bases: TGTGCCAGCAGCTTAGGGACTAGCGGTAGCTACGAGCAGTACTTC. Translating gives CASSLGTSGSYEQYF.

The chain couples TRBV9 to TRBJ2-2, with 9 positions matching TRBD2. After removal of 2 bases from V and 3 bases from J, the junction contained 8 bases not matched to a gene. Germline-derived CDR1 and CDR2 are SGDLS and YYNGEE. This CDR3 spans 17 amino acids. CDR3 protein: CASSVPRGGPDTGELFF. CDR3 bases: TGTGCCAGCAGCGTTCCGCGGGGGGGCCCGGACACCGGGGAGCTGTTTTTT.

DNA for the CDR3: TGTGCCAGCAGTGCCTGGACTAGCGGGGCAGCAGATACGCAGTATTTT. This codes for CASSAWTSGAADTQYF. This rearrangement joins TRBV6-1 to TRBJ2-3; 12 nucleotides line up with TRBD2. The CDR3 spans 16 residues. Germline CDR1 MNHNS, CDR2 SASEGT. The trim removed 4 bases at V and 4 bases at J, leaving 6 bases unmatched.

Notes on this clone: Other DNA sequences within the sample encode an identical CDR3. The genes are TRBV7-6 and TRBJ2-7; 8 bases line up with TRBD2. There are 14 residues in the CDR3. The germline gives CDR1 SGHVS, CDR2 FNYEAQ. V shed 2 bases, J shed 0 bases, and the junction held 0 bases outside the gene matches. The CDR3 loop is CASSLSGSSYEQYF. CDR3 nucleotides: TGTGCCAGCAGCTTAAGCGGGAGCTCCTACGAGCAGTACTTC.

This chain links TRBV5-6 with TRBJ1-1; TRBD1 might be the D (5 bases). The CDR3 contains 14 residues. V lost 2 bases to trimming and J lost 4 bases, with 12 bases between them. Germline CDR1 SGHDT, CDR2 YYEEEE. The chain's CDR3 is CASSFWGSGTEAFF. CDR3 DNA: TGTGCCAGCAGCTTTTGGGGGTCGGGCACTGAAGCTTTCTTT.

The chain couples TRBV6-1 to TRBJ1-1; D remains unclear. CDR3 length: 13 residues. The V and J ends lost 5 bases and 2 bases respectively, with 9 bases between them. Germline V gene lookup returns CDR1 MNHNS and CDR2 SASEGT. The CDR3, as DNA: TGTGCCAGCAGTAGACTCGAAAACACTGAAGCTTTCTTT. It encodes CASSRLENTEAFF.

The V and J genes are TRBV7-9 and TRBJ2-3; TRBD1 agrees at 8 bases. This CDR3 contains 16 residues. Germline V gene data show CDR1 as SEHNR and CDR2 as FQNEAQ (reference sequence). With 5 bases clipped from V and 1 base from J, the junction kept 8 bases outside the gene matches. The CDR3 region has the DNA TGTGCCAGCAGCGAACGCCTGGGACAGGGCACAGATACGCAGTATTTT. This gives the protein CASSERLGQGTDTQYF.